A single sample is the source of the 20 T cell receptor beta chains below, sequenced in a study of glioma-infiltrating T cells. Amplification of TCR alpha and beta CDR3 regions from RNA used iRepertoire nested multiplex PCR. Each CDR3 protein is one row after TCRdb ran MiXCR on the multiplex PCR reads. This table has over 130,000 distinct CDR3 sequences, 35% to 50% appearing once. Sequenced input: glioma tissue, nonneoplastic brain tissue, or PBMCs (not recorded which). The source of these receptors is a human donor with low-grade glioma or glioblastoma, undergoing nonglioma brain surgery, or in good health (not recorded which).

The chain is built from TRBV6-1 and TRBJ2-1; D gene unclear. This CDR3 is built from 14 residues. Germline loops: CDR1 MNHNS, CDR2 SASEGT. The ends were cut back, 5 bases at V and 2 bases at J, with 10 bases in the middle. The CDR3 DNA is TGTGCCAGCAGTCAGCATTCCCCCTACAATGAGCAGTTCTTC. Protein: CASSQHSPYNEQFF.

At least ten counts were recorded for this clonotype. V gene TRBV6-1 combines with J gene TRBJ2-5, with unresolved D. The germline V and J ends were trimmed by 5 bases and 1 base, with 5 bases remaining between them. The germline gives CDR1 MNHNS, CDR2 SASEGT. This CDR3 is built from 12 residues. The CDR3 DNA reads as TGTGCCAGCAGTTTGTCCCAAGAGACCCAGTACTTC. Its protein product is CASSLSQETQYF.

This clonotype was seen just once. J is TRBJ2-3 and V is TRBV7-9, with TRBD2 identical over 13 bases. Losses at the gene ends were 3 bases for V and 4 bases for J; bases not matched to a gene: 4. Germline lookup yields CDR1 SEHNR and CDR2 FQNEAQ (reference sequence). This CDR3 has 16 amino acids. The CDR3: CASSLGLAGTADTQYF. CDR3 DNA: TGTGCCAGCAGCTTGGGACTAGCGGGAACCGCAGATACGCAGTATTTT.

For the CDR3, the DNA is TGTGCCAGCAGCTTAGCGTCGGAGAATACGCAGTATTTT. Residues: CASSLASENTQYF. This chain links TRBV7-2 with TRBJ2-3, with D unclear. Trimming shortened V by 0 bases and J by 7 bases, and 8 bases separated the two germline ends. The germline V gene encodes CDR1 SGHTA and CDR2 FQGNSA. This CDR3 is 13 amino acids long.

V and J are TRBV2 and TRBJ2-7; D not certain. Germline V lookup: CDR1 SNHLY, CDR2 FYNNEI. This CDR3 has 13 amino acids. Between the trimmed V and J ends, which lost 2 bases and 3 bases, there was a span of 8 bases. Here the CDR3 DNA reads TGTGCCAGCAGTGAATGGGCAGGCTACGAGCAGTACTTC. This encodes CASSEWAGYEQYF.

This clonotype was seen at least ten times. V and J are TRBV6-1 and TRBJ2-3, with 11 bases that match TRBD2. The germline V gene has CDR1 MNHNS and CDR2 SASEGT. The CDR3 runs to 15 residues. With V trimmed by 6 bases and J by 4 bases, 6 bases remained unmatched. For the CDR3, the DNA is TGTGCCAGCAGGTGGACTAGCGGGCGAGCAGATACGCAGTATTTT. Protein: CASRWTSGRADTQYF.

The gene calls are TRBV7-9 and TRBJ2-3; D not resolved. The germline gives CDR1 SEHNR, CDR2 FQNEAQ (reference sequence). The CDR3 loop spans 14 amino acids. V was shortened by 3 bases and J by 2 bases, with 9 bases between the two germline ends. The CDR3 DNA sequence: TGTGCCAGCAGCTTCTGGCGGATCACAGATACGCAGTATTTT. Its protein product is CASSFWRITDTQYF. Drawing the rest from reference TRBV7-9 and TRBJ2-3, the complete variable domain is DTGVSQNPRHKITKRGQNVTFRCDPISEHNRLYWYRQTLGQGPEFLTYFQNEAQLEKSRLLSDRFSAERPKGSFSTLEIQRTEQGDSAMYLCASSFWRITDTQYFGPGTRLTVL.

DNA for the CDR3: TGTGCCAGCAGTTTCCAGACTAGCGGGACGGTGTTCTTC. Translating it yields CASSFQTSGTVFF. The chain employs TRBV6-1 and TRBJ2-1, with TRBD2 matching over 11 bases. Germline V CDR1 and CDR2: MNHNS, SASEGT. The CDR3 spans 13 residues. Unmatched junction bases numbered 9, after V lost 5 bases and J lost 15 bases.

This clonotype was detected a few times. V is TRBV20-1 and J is TRBJ1-2; D remains unclear. CDR3 length equals 12 residues. The germline V gene has CDR1 DFQATT and CDR2 SNEGSKA (reference sequence). The ends were cut back, 6 bases at V and 6 bases at J, with 14 bases in the middle. Here the CDR3 DNA reads TGCAGTGCCCCAATGGCGGACCATGGCTACACCTTC. Translating it yields CSAPMADHGYTF.

Comments on this clonotype: One base away lies a much larger clone, so this may be a sequencing read error. The chain is built from TRBV20-1 and TRBJ1-2; possibly TRBD1 for D (6 bases). Per germline, CDR1 DFQATT and CDR2 SNEGSKA (reference sequence). Trimming left V 6 bases short and J 7 bases short, with 18 bases between. The CDR3 is 13 residues long. CDR3 sequence (DNA): TGCAGTGCCACAAGACAGGCGGCCACTGGCTACACCTTC. It yields the protein CSATRQAATGYTF.

This clonotype has a handful of counts. The CDR3 bases are TGTGCCACCAGGGGACAGGGGGAACAGCCCCAGCATTTT. Its translation is CATRGQGEQPQHF. The chain joins TRBV24-1 to TRBJ1-5, with 11 bases identical to TRBD1. The CDR3 is 13 amino acids. Germline assignment: CDR1 KGHDR and CDR2 SFDVKD. Losses at the gene ends were 7 bases for V and 7 bases for J; bases not matched to a gene: 2.

Turning to this clonotype: A much larger clone sits a single nucleotide away, making a read error possible. No conserved phenylalanine or tryptophan is present at the end of the CDR3, so a read error is the likely explanation. The chain couples TRBV6-6 to TRBJ1-1, with D unclear. Trimming stripped 7 bases from V and 4 bases from J, with 19 bases between. Germline V CDR1 and CDR2: MNHNY, SVGAGI (reference sequence). The CDR3 is 15 residues long. The CDR3 nucleotides read TGTGCCAGCACCACGACCCCGGGTCCTGGCACTGAAGCTTTCTGT. It is translated as CASTTTPGPGTEAFC.

This CDR3 is CASSYSAPGQGRNQPQHF. The CDR3 DNA sequence: TGTGCCAGCAGTTACTCAGCCCCGGGACAGGGCCGCAATCAGCCCCAGCATTTT. The rearrangement uses TRBV6-6 and TRBJ1-5; 9 nucleotides match TRBD1. After removal of 0 bases from V and 2 bases from J, the junction contained 8 bases not matched to a gene. The germline V gene encodes CDR1 MNHNY and CDR2 SVGAGI (reference sequence). This CDR3 contains 18 residues.

CDR3 nucleotides: TGCGCCAGCGCACCGTCCGTGGAGGCAGATACGCAGTATTTT. Protein: CASAPSVEADTQYF. The V gene is TRBV5-1, the J gene TRBJ2-3; tentative D call: TRBD2 (5 bases). The CDR3 extends over 14 amino acids. Trimming removed 7 bases at V and 4 bases at J, with 16 bases between. Per the germline V gene, CDR1 is SGHRS and CDR2 is YFSETQ.

This clonotype was seen repeatedly, ten times or more. The J gene is TRBJ1-1, the V gene TRBV20-1, with a possible D match to TRBD1 (5 bases). The ends were cut back, 5 bases at V and 2 bases at J, with 12 bases in the middle. The CDR3 loop spans 13 amino acids. Germline assignment: CDR1 DFQATT and CDR2 SNEGSKA (reference sequence). The CDR3 reads CSAPTGQNTEAFF. DNA of the CDR3: TGCAGTGCTCCAACGGGGCAAAACACTGAAGCTTTCTTT.

This clonotype showed up just a few times. The gene calls are TRBV18 and TRBJ1-5; 8 bases are shared with TRBD1. Germline CDR1 is KGHSH and CDR2 is LQKENI. V dropped 0 bases and J dropped 7; count of bases not matched to a gene: 5. This CDR3 comprises 15 residues. CDR3: CASSPPGQGKQPQHF. In DNA, the CDR3 is TGTGCCAGCTCACCACCCGGACAGGGTAAGCAGCCCCAGCATTTT.

The CDR3 here is CSASARLAGPPGSQYF. The CDR3 bases are TGCAGTGCTAGTGCAAGACTAGCGGGACCCCCTGGGTCGCAGTATTTT. The genes are TRBV20-1 and TRBJ2-3; 11 bases agree with TRBD2. There are 16 residues in the CDR3. Trimming cost V 3 bases and J 10 bases; bases outside gene matches: 15. Germline CDR1 reads DFQATT; CDR2 reads SNEGSKA (reference sequence).

Only one count was recorded for this clonotype. It may be a read error: a sequence one base away is much more abundant. Because the CDR3 is missing its conserved closing phenylalanine or tryptophan, this is likely a read error. The rearrangement joins TRBV6-2 or TRBV6-3 to TRBJ2-5; D not certain. V was trimmed by 8 bases and J by 2 bases, leaving 15 bases between them. Germline values: CDR1 MNHEY, CDR2 SVGEGT. The length of the CDR3 is 14 residues. In nucleotides, the CDR3 is TGTGCCAGCCGGCGGCCGGATCGTCAAGAGACCCAGTACCTC. It encodes CASRRPDRQETQYL.

This clonotype appeared many times. The rearrangement joins TRBV11-1 to TRBJ2-1; D gene uncertain. The CDR3 contains 14 residues. Germline V lookup: CDR1 SGHAT, CDR2 FQDESV (reference sequence). The ends were cut back, 0 bases at V and 5 bases at J, with 8 bases in the middle. CDR3 amino acids: CASSLALLDNEQFF. CDR3 bases: TGTGCCAGCAGCTTAGCGCTCCTGGACAATGAGCAGTTCTTC.

To note about this clonotype: An end of the junction does not agree with germline; a read error may underlie this. This chain connects TRBV10-2 to TRBJ1-1, with D uncertain. The germline CDR1 and CDR2 sequences are WSHSY and SAAADI. This CDR3 has 12 residues. The chain's CDR3 is CASKREGIAAFF. For the CDR3, the DNA is TGTGCCAGCAAAAGGGAGGGAATCGCAGCTTTCTTT.